The entry below describes one T cell receptor (beta chain). Its antigen remains unknown. The data were taken from a study of CD8+ T cells in alopecia areata. Germline V gene data show CDR1 as SGHVS and CDR2 as FQNEAQ. V trimming: 5 bases; J trimming: 1 base; junction bases outside the gene matches: 6. CDR3 length: 16 residues. Alopecia areata patients had lesional scalp punch biopsies and peripheral blood taken from them. cDNA prepared by RNA extraction and subsequent reverse transcription served as the template for sequencing. TCRdb's table, derived via immunoSEQ multiplex PCR, lists solely in-frame clones and lacks some. In the table there are about 170,000 clones, approximately 70% of which are singletons. General observations from the study: Lesional scalp, especially alopecia totalis/universalis, showed higher clonality than normal scalp. Scalp samples also contribute reads from the resident alphabeta T cells found in normal skin. The study found TCR sharing across patients less clear than in mice, possibly for HLA reasons.

The receptor comes from a human donor with alopecia areata. The chain links TRBV7-8 to TRBJ2-3; TRBD1 aligns across 10 bases. The specimen comprised CD8+ T cells sorted from blood, sampled at week 0. The CDR3 nucleotides read TGTGCCAGCAGCACGCGGACAGGGGGAGGCACAGATACGCAGTATTTT. Residues: CASSTRTGGGTDTQYF.